A selection of T cell receptor beta chains follows, all from one sample in a study of beta chain features in type 1 diabetes. Generated by immunoSEQ multiplex PCR, the TCRdb table keeps only in-frame clones and is missing some. The table has about 250,000 clones, about 11% seen once. Sequenced: naive CD4+ T cells from blood. Receptors were obtained from a young man with type 1 diabetes. The CDR3 runs from the conserved cysteine through the conserved F or W. The order of the fields is D gene, V gene, clone size, J gene, CDR3 DNA, CDR3 protein. The D gene is left open where the match is weak. Some rows mark clone size as missing; the rest say once, few, many or name a class of expanded clone.

TRBD1	TRBV18	few	TRBJ1-6	TGTGCCAGCTCACCAGGGACAGGGGAATGGTCACCCCTCCACTTT	CASSPGTGEWSPLHF
-	TRBV19	-	TRBJ2-2	TGTGCCAGTACTGCAGGGCCCAACACCGGGGAGCTGTTTTTT	CASTAGPNTGELFF
-	TRBV9	once	TRBJ1-1	TGTGCCAGCAGCGTAGATGGGGGGGCCCCTGAAGCTTTCTTT	CASSVDGGAPEAFF
TRBD2	TRBV9	few	TRBJ2-3	TGTGCCAGCAGCGTTAGCGGGCTCACAGATACGCAGTATTTT	CASSVSGLTDTQYF
-	TRBV7-2	-	TRBJ2-5	TGTGCCAGCAGCTCGGTCCAAGAGACCCAGTACTTC	CASSSVQETQYF
TRBD1	TRBV19	-	TRBJ2-5	TGTGCCAGTAGCAGGGACAGGGGAGAGACCCAGTACTTC	CASSRDRGETQYF
-	TRBV30	-	TRBJ1-1	TGTGCCTGGAGCGCAGGTTTCGGGAACACTGAAGCTTTCTTT	CAWSAGFGNTEAFF
TRBD1	TRBV6-1	few	TRBJ2-1	TGTGCCAGCAGTGATGGACAGGGGCAATACAATGAGCAGTTCTTC	CASSDGQGQYNEQFF
TRBD1	TRBV28	-	TRBJ1-5	TGTGCCAGCAGTGGGACAGGGGGCATAGGCAATCAGCCCCAGCATTTT	CASSGTGGIGNQPQHF
-	TRBV7-2	-	TRBJ2-6	TGTGCCAGCAGCCCTTCACGGTGGGCCAACGTCCTGACTTTC	CASSPSRWANVLTF
-	TRBV6-5	few	TRBJ2-7	TGTGCCAGCAGTTACTCGAGATCCGGTGGCTCCTACGAGCAGTACTTC	CASSYSRSGGSYEQYF
-	TRBV14	few	TRBJ1-6	TGTGCCAGCAGCCAAGACTGGGGGCCGAATTCACCCCTCCACTTT	CASSQDWGPNSPLHF
-	TRBV11-1	few	TRBJ2-1	TGTGCCAGCAGTCCCGGGACTGTTTTCAATGAGCAGTTCTTC	CASSPGTVFNEQFF
-	TRBV4-2	few	TRBJ1-4	TGTGCCAGCAGCGTAACAGACAGGGAAAAACTGTTTTTT	CASSVTDREKLFF
-	TRBV2	-	TRBJ2-1	TGTGCCAGCAGTGAAGGGGGGGGGCGGTCCTACAATGAGCAGTTCTTC	CASSEGGGRSYNEQFF
-	TRBV19	-	TRBJ1-2	TGTGCCAGTAGTTTTAGCCTGGCGGGGGACTATGGCTACACCTTC	CASSFSLAGDYGYTF
-	TRBV5-6	-	TRBJ2-7	TGTGCCAGCGGCCTCCGGGCCTACGAGCAGTACTTC	CASGLRAYEQYF
TRBD2	TRBV6-6	-	TRBJ2-1	TGTGCCAGCAGTTACGGTGGCGGGGGTGGCAATGAGCAGTTCTTC	CASSYGGGGGNEQFF
-	TRBV9	-	TRBJ2-7	TGTGCCAGCAGCGTAGACGGGACACCCTCCTACGAGCAGTACTTC	CASSVDGTPSYEQYF
TRBD2	TRBV4-1	few	TRBJ2-4	TGCGCCAGCAGCCAAAAAGGACTAGCGGGGGGGAAAAACATTCAGTACTTC	CASSQKGLAGGKNIQYF
-	TRBV6-6	-	TRBJ1-6	TGTGCCAGCAGCCCGAGCCCGAGCTCCTATAATTCACCCCTCCACTTT	CASSPSPSSYNSPLHF
-	TRBV5-1	few	TRBJ2-2	TGCGCCAGCAGCCAGGGACAACCGAACACCGGGGAGCTGTTTTTT	CASSQGQPNTGELFF
-	TRBV9	few	TRBJ1-1	TGTGCCAGCAGCGTGACAGCTATGAACACTGAAGCTTTCTTT	CASSVTAMNTEAFF
-	TRBV6-5	-	TRBJ2-7	TGTGCCAGCAGCCGTCGCGGCGAGCAGTACTTC	CASSRRGEQYF
-	TRBV5-4	few	TRBJ2-5	TGTGCCAGCAGCTTAGGGGGGGTAGAGACCCAGTACTTC	CASSLGGVETQYF
-	TRBV5-4	-	TRBJ2-7	TGTGCCAGCAGCTTAGGGGGTAGGAACGAGCAGTACTTC	CASSLGGRNEQYF
TRBD1	TRBV28	few	TRBJ1-1	TGTGCCAGCAGGACTGGACAGGGTGAGACTGAAGCTTTCTTT	CASRTGQGETEAFF
-	TRBV11-2	few	TRBJ2-3	TGTGCCAGCAGCGTCAGACTAGACCCGATTCAGGATACGCAGTATTTT	CASSVRLDPIQDTQYF